This TCR beta chain stems from a study of cytomegalovirus exposure and HLA in healthy donors. Germline V gene sequence: CDR1 MNHEY, CDR2 SVGAGI. This CDR3 region has 15 residues. The germline V and J ends were trimmed by 2 bases and 6 bases, with 17 bases remaining between them. Primers for the PCR totalled 60 Vbeta and 13 Jbeta. Assay: immunoSEQ multiplex PCR; the TCRdb copy retains only in-frame clones and omits some. The sample carries under 200,000 clones, 65% to 80% recorded once. Sequencing input: PBMCs. This clonotype was sampled from a woman in her forties in good health and CMV-seronegative. J is TRBJ2-7 and V is TRBV6-5; D is perhaps TRBD1 (7 bases). The CDR3 protein is CASSYRRGRGSEQYF. The CDR3 coding sequence is TGTGCCAGCAGTTACCGGCGGGGCAGGGGGAGCGAGCAGTACTTC.